The 20 T cell receptor beta chains reported below all come from one sample, sequenced in a study of cytomegalovirus exposure and HLA in healthy donors. Data came from immunoSEQ multiplex PCR; TCRdb stores just in-frame clones and leaves some out. The table records 200,000 to 250,000 clones, less than 90% of them present only once. Sequenced: PBMCs. These TCRs come from a young woman in good health and CMV-seronegative.

The chain carries TRBV2 and TRBJ2-3; tentatively, D is TRBD1 or TRBD2 (5 bases each). CDR1 and CDR2 from the germline V gene are SNHLY and FYNNEI. The CDR3 is 13 amino acids. V was trimmed by 8 bases and J by 9 bases, leaving 18 bases between them. CDR3 in DNA: TGTGCCAGCGGTGGGGACCCCCCGGGGACGCAGTATTTT. Translated, it gives CASGGDPPGTQYF.

V usage is TRBV19 and J usage is TRBJ2-3, with no clear D. The V and J ends lost 3 bases and 5 bases respectively, with 3 bases between them. CDR1 LNHDA and CDR2 SQIVND come from the germline V gene (reference sequence). CDR3 size: 11 residues. The CDR3 loop reads CASSIEDTQYF. As DNA, the CDR3 is TGTGCCAGTAGTATCGAAGATACGCAGTATTTT.

This clone was counted a few times. The V gene is TRBV11-2, the J gene TRBJ2-7; D gene ambiguous. Germline-derived CDR1 and CDR2 are SGHAT and FQNNGV. This CDR3 comprises 15 residues. Trimming removed 5 bases from V and 3 bases from J, with 17 bases in between. Here the CDR3 DNA reads TGTGCCAGCAGCCCTGCAAGTCAGGCTTACTACGAGCAGTACTTC. Amino acids: CASSPASQAYYEQYF. Looking up the rest from reference TRBV11-2 and TRBJ2-7 gives the full variable domain: EAGVAQSPRYKIIEKRQSVAFWCNPISGHATLYWYQQILGQGPKLLIQFQNNGVVDDSQLPKDRFSAERLKGVDSTLKIQPAKLEDSAVYLCASSPASQAYYEQYFGPGTRLTVT.

The rearrangement uses TRBV6-1 and TRBJ2-7; D tentatively reads TRBD1 or TRBD2 (5 bases each). The CDR3 is 14 amino acids. Germline-derived CDR1 and CDR2 are MNHNS and SASEGT. The V gene lost 6 bases and the J gene lost 2 bases, with 14 bases spanning the gap. This CDR3 reads CASRVGADAYEQYF. Written as DNA, the CDR3 is TGTGCCAGCAGGGTCGGGGCCGATGCCTACGAGCAGTACTTC.

The chain combines TRBV27 with TRBJ1-1; 8 bases are a match to TRBD1. The germline V gene has CDR1 MNHEY and CDR2 SMNVEV (reference sequence). After removal of 6 bases from V and 0 bases from J, the junction contained 6 bases not matched to a gene. The CDR3 sequence is 15 residues long. CDR3 amino acids: CASRGTGTMNTEAFF. For the CDR3, the DNA is TGTGCCAGCAGGGGGACAGGAACCATGAACACTGAAGCTTTCTTT.

As to this clone: This same CDR3 is encoded by further DNA sequences in the sample. The chain combines TRBV5-1 with TRBJ2-1; D may be TRBD2 (5 bases). Trimming pared 5 bases from V and 7 bases from J, leaving 7 bases between. CDR1 SGHRS and CDR2 YFSETQ come from the germline V gene. The CDR3 has 11 residues. Here the CDR3 reads CASSRGNEQFF. CDR3 in DNA: TGCGCCAGCAGTCGAGGGAATGAGCAGTTCTTC.

The chain is built from TRBV5-6 and TRBJ1-2, with D perhaps matching TRBD1 (5 bases). The CDR3 spans 17 residues. V was clipped by 0 bases and J by 8 bases, with 23 bases between them. Germline CDR1 and CDR2: SGHDT and YYEEEE. The CDR3 sequence is CASSLEVKTVKVKGYTF. The CDR3 coding sequence is TGTGCCAGCAGCTTGGAGGTGAAGACAGTTAAGGTAAAGGGCTACACCTTC.

This clone occurred a few times. The genes are TRBV29-1 and TRBJ2-1; the match to TRBD1 covers 7 bases. After removal of 1 base from V and 6 bases from J, the junction contained 6 bases not matched to a gene. This CDR3 is 14 amino acids long. CDR1 and CDR2 (germline): SQVTM, ANQGSEA. The DNA for the CDR3 is TGCAGCGTTGAAGGAGGCGCAGGGGGCAATGAGCAGTTCTTC. Amino acids: CSVEGGAGGNEQFF.

This chain joins TRBV11-2 and TRBJ1-5, with TRBD1 as a possible D gene (5 bases). The V gene lost 5 bases and the J gene lost 6 bases, with 14 bases spanning the gap. CDR3 size: 14 residues. Germline V gene lookup returns CDR1 SGHAT and CDR2 FQNNGV. CDR3 DNA sequence: TGTGCCAGCAGCCCACGGGACGAGAGTCAGCCCCAGCATTTT. It codes for CASSPRDESQPQHF.

The chain has TRBV30 and TRBJ2-1, with unresolved D. Germline values: CDR1 GTSNPN, CDR2 SVGIG (reference sequence). This CDR3 has 12 amino acids. With 3 bases removed from V and 8 bases from J, the gap between germline ends came to 11 bases. The chain's CDR3 is CAWRTRADEQFF. As DNA, the CDR3 is TGTGCCTGGAGAACTCGGGCGGATGAGCAGTTCTTC.

This clone was observed a single time. The rearrangement joins TRBV5-4 to TRBJ2-3; maybe TRBD1 (5 bases). The germline V and J ends were trimmed by 0 bases and 7 bases, with 12 bases remaining between them. The CDR3 consists of 14 residues. CDR1 SGHNT and CDR2 YYREEE come from the germline V gene (reference sequence). For the CDR3, the DNA is TGTGCCAGCAGCTTGGTTCAGGGAATAAATACGCAGTATTTT. It encodes CASSLVQGINTQYF.

The rearrangement uses TRBV29-1 and TRBJ2-3; D uncertain. There are 11 residues in the CDR3. Per germline, CDR1 SQVTM and CDR2 ANQGSEA. The CDR3 coding sequence is TGCAGGGTTCTCCGTGGAGATACGCAGTATTTT. Translation gives CRVLRGDTQYF.

This clone was recorded only once. The gene calls are TRBV10-1 and TRBJ2-7; 10 bases are shared with TRBD1. CDR1 is WNHNN, CDR2 SYGVQD, per germline (reference sequence). The length of the CDR3 is 15 residues. J gave up 6 bases and V 6 bases, and 11 bases lay outside the gene matches. CDR3 coding DNA: TGCGCCAGCAGCTTCTCCGGGACAGGGGAGGGCGAGCAGTACTTC. Translated: CASSFSGTGEGEQYF.

This chain links TRBV9 with TRBJ2-7; D might be TRBD2 (6 bases). Trimming stripped 1 base from V and 3 bases from J, with 14 bases between. The germline CDR1 and CDR2 sequences are SGDLS and YYNGEE. The CDR3 totals 15 residues. The DNA of the CDR3 is TGTGCCAGCAGCGTAAGGGACGGAGGGCACTACGAGCAGTACTTC. Translation gives CASSVRDGGHYEQYF.

V usage is TRBV11-2 and J usage is TRBJ2-1; 10 nucleotides match TRBD2. Germline values: CDR1 SGHAT, CDR2 FQNNGV. The CDR3 is 17 residues long. Trimming removed 4 bases from V and 0 bases from J; junction bases left unmatched: 6. For the CDR3, the DNA is TGTGCCAGCAGCTGGACTAGCGGAGGGAGCTCCTACAATGAGCAGTTCTTC. This codes for CASSWTSGGSSYNEQFF.

The gene calls are TRBV6-5 and TRBJ2-7, with unresolved D. The CDR3 is made up of 13 amino acids. V was pared by 2 bases and J by 3 bases, with 8 bases between. CDR1 MNHEY and CDR2 SVGAGI come from the germline V gene. CDR3 DNA: TGTGCCAGCAGTTACGACCGAAACTACGAGCAGTACTTC. It codes for CASSYDRNYEQYF.

With regard to this clone: A junction end diverges from the germline sequence, so it may reflect a read error. In DNA form, the CDR3 reads TGTGCCAGCAAGGCTAGGAACTACGATGAGCAGTTCTTC. As protein: CASKARNYDEQFF. The chain employs TRBV2 and TRBJ2-1, with D unresolved. CDR3 length equals 13 residues. The germline V gene has CDR1 SNHLY and CDR2 FYNNEI.

Only one count was recorded for this clone. The rearrangement links TRBV25-1 to TRBJ1-2, with 7 bases fitting TRBD1. Per the germline V gene, CDR1 is MGHDK and CDR2 is SYGVNS. The junction had 5 bases not matched to a gene; V was cut back by 1 base and J by 6 bases. The CDR3 runs to 14 residues. In DNA form, the CDR3 reads TGTGCCAGCAGTGAATCCTCAGACAGGGATGGCTACACCTTC. Its protein product is CASSESSDRDGYTF.

CDR3 sequence reads: CASSLEGRVNTEAFF. The CDR3 DNA reads TGCGCCAGCAGCTTGGAGGGTCGGGTGAACACTGAAGCTTTCTTT. This chain links TRBV5-1 with TRBJ1-1; D is unclear. The V end was cut by 0 bases, the J end by 0 bases, with 9 bases between. This CDR3 comprises 15 residues. CDR1 SGHRS and CDR2 YFSETQ come from the germline V gene.

This clone has just a few counts. V gene TRBV5-6 combines with J gene TRBJ1-2; D not certain. V was cut by 0 bases and J by 1 base, with 16 bases left in between. CDR1 and CDR2 from the germline V gene are SGHDT and YYEEEE. The CDR3 sequence is 17 residues long. In DNA form, the CDR3 reads TGTGCCAGCAGCTTGGGCGAGCATCGACCGCTTAACTATGGCTACACCTTC. It translates to CASSLGEHRPLNYGYTF.